Described below is a single TCR beta chain sequence and its context. Its antigen is unidentified. Trimming removed 1 base at V and 0 bases at J, with 11 bases between. The CDR3 is 16 amino acids. CDR1 is SGHRS, CDR2 YFSETQ, per germline. The donors, all of them Caucasian adults, lived in Nashville, Tennessee. The sample is drawn from a study of shared clonotypes between healthy human individuals. Study-wide findings and caveats: Relative to memory subsets, naive subsets generally showed larger estimated richness. Few donors restricted represented genetic and exposure-history diversity.

The data were produced by immunoSEQ multiplex PCR, yet TCRdb's version contains in-frame clones alone and is incomplete. The sample shows approximately 2,000,000 clones, 85% to 95% of them seen only once. This chain uses TRBV5-1 with TRBJ2-1; D not certain. Sequenced input: naive CD4+ T cells from PBMCs. Subset indicated: CD45RA+ positively selected. This receptor was identified in a man in his late teens or twenties in good health. Some clones in this sample may be carry-over from other donors' samples. CDR3 in amino acids: CASSLTGPSSYNEQFF. The CDR3 coding sequence is TGCGCCAGCAGCTTGACCGGGCCGAGCTCCTACAATGAGCAGTTCTTC.